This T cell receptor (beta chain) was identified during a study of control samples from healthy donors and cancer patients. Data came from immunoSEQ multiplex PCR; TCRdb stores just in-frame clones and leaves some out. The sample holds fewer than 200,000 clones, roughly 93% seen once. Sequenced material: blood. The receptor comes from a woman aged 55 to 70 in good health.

CDR3 sequence: CASSPTGRGNQPQHF. CDR3 in DNA: TGTGCCAGCAGCCCCACGGGCAGGGGTAATCAGCCCCAGCATTTT. This rearrangement joins TRBV7-8 to TRBJ1-5; a weak D match, TRBD1 (6 bases). Trimming shortened V by 5 bases and J by 4 bases, and 15 bases separated the two germline ends. Germline V gene data show CDR1 as SGHVS and CDR2 as FQNEAQ. The length of the CDR3 is 15 residues.